The 18 T cell receptor beta chains reported below all come from one sample, sequenced in a study of cytomegalovirus exposure and HLA in healthy donors. The PCR had 60 Vbeta and 13 Jbeta primers. Sequenced by immunoSEQ multiplex PCR; TCRdb stores in-frame clones only, minus some. The sample holds 150,000 or so clones, roughly four fifths seen once. Sequencing was done on a sample of PBMCs. All receptors come from a female donor in good health and CMV-seronegative.

V and J are TRBV11-2 and TRBJ2-7; D unclear. The V end was cut by 3 bases, the J end by 3 bases, with 9 bases between. This CDR3 comprises 13 residues. Germline lookup yields CDR1 SGHAT and CDR2 FQNNGV. The CDR3, as DNA: TGTGCCAGCAGCTTGACACCGGACTACGAGCAGTACTTC. It specifies CASSLTPDYEQYF.

Only a few counts were recorded for this clone. The CDR3 protein is CASSLALVTASNRYEQYF. The CDR3 nucleotides are TGCGCCAGCAGCTTGGCCCTCGTCACAGCTTCTAACCGCTACGAGCAGTACTTC. The chain uses TRBV5-1 and TRBJ2-7; D not certain. Trimming stripped 0 bases from V and 3 bases from J, with 22 bases between. The V gene's germline CDR1 is SGHRS and CDR2 YFSETQ. The CDR3 runs to 18 residues.

The CDR3 DNA follows: TGTGCCAGCAGGACTTCAGGGCTGTCGGGCTACACCTTC. Protein: CASRTSGLSGYTF. The chain combines TRBV28 with TRBJ1-2; D is perhaps TRBD1 (5 bases). The CDR3 has 13 amino acids. Trimming took off 6 bases at V and 8 bases at J, with 16 bases between the two ends. Looked up from germline, CDR1 is MDHEN and CDR2 is SYDVKM.

The chain employs TRBV6-1 and TRBJ2-1; 10 bases line up with TRBD2. The CDR3 is made up of 16 amino acids. Germline trimming cut 4 bases from V and 2 bases from J; bases unmatched to any gene: 5. Germline values: CDR1 MNHNS, CDR2 SASEGT. CDR3 amino acids: CASSGTSGHAYNEQFF. CDR3 nucleotide sequence: TGTGCCAGCAGTGGGACTAGCGGTCATGCCTACAATGAGCAGTTCTTC.

This clone was picked up a small number of times. One end of the junction varies from germline; a read error may be responsible. This sequence joins TRBV2 and TRBJ2-7, with 7 bases identical to TRBD2. The germline gives CDR1 SNHLY, CDR2 FYNNEI. The CDR3 has 10 residues. Here the CDR3 reads CATVGGTLSF. CDR3 in DNA: TGTGCCACCGTGGGAGGGACGCTTTCTTTC.

This clone was recorded a few times. The chain has TRBV14 and TRBJ1-4, with a possible D match to TRBD1 (5 bases). Per the germline V gene, CDR1 is SGHDN and CDR2 is FVKESK. The CDR3 is made up of 16 amino acids. V was clipped by 4 bases and J by 5 bases, with 17 bases between them. CDR3 protein: CASSPNSGFRNEKLFF. DNA of the CDR3: TGTGCCAGCAGCCCCAACTCAGGGTTCCGAAATGAAAAACTGTTTTTT.

The V call is TRBV4-3, the J call TRBJ1-1; D gene unclear. The CDR3 is 14 residues long. In germline, CDR1 is LGHNA, CDR2 YSLEER. Trimming removed 0 bases from V and 2 bases from J, with 7 bases in between. The CDR3: CASSQDGDNTEAFF. The CDR3 DNA is TGCGCCAGCAGCCAAGATGGAGACAACACTGAAGCTTTCTTT.

The rearrangement links TRBV30 to TRBJ2-7; TRBD2 matches 9 bases. The trim removed 1 base at V and 3 bases at J, leaving 10 bases unmatched. The CDR3 loop spans 16 amino acids. Germline-derived CDR1 and CDR2 are GTSNPN and SVGIG (reference sequence). The CDR3 reads CAWSGPSLAGNYEQYF. CDR3 nucleotide sequence: TGTGCCTGGAGTGGACCCTCTCTAGCGGGAAACTACGAGCAGTACTTC.

This clone was counted once. The junction departs from the called germline gene at one end, perhaps through a read error. The chain employs TRBV7-9 and TRBJ2-1, with D perhaps matching TRBD2 (5 bases). CDR1 and CDR2 from the germline V gene are SEHNR and FQNEAQ (reference sequence). The CDR3 is made up of 16 amino acids. Here the CDR3 DNA reads TGTTCCAGCAGCCCCTCTCAAAGCGGTTCGAGGGATGAGCAGTTCTTC. Translation gives CSSSPSQSGSRDEQFF.

This clone was seen just once. The rearrangement uses TRBV5-8 and TRBJ2-7; 7 bases line up with TRBD1. CDR3 length: 15 amino acids. Germline CDR1 and CDR2: SGHTS and YDEGEE. V was pared by 6 bases and J by 3 bases, with 12 bases of the junction left unmatched. For the CDR3, the DNA is TGTGCCAGCAACCCAAGGGGGCGGCCCTTCTACGAGCAGTACTTC. Its protein is CASNPRGRPFYEQYF.

The V gene is TRBV28, the J gene TRBJ2-7; D gene uncertain. V shed 3 bases and J shed 2 bases, with 8 bases lying between them. CDR1 is MDHEN and CDR2 is SYDVKM in the germline V gene. The length of the CDR3 is 13 residues. DNA for the CDR3: TGTGCCAGCAGTTTTCGCCCGGCCTACGAGCAGTACTTC. This translates into CASSFRPAYEQYF.

This chain's CDR3 is CASSLWDTSYEQYF. In DNA, the CDR3 is TGTGCCAGCAGTTTATGGGACACCAGCTACGAGCAGTACTTC. The J gene is TRBJ2-7, the V gene TRBV28; a weak D match, TRBD1 (5 bases). The CDR3 extends over 14 amino acids. The germline V gene encodes CDR1 MDHEN and CDR2 SYDVKM. V lost 0 bases and J 3 bases, leaving 9 bases between the germline ends.

The chain couples TRBV9 to TRBJ2-3, with a possible D match to TRBD2 (5 bases). CDR3 size: 15 residues. V lost 2 bases, J lost 2 bases, and 12 bases lay in between. From germline, CDR1 is SGDLS and CDR2 YYNGEE. CDR3 nucleotides: TGTGCCAGCAGCGTCGAGGGTCATCTCACAGATACGCAGTATTTT. Translated: CASSVEGHLTDTQYF.

This chain connects TRBV11-1 to TRBJ2-1; 9 bases agree with TRBD2. Germline CDR1 and CDR2: SGHAT and FQDESV (reference sequence). The CDR3 consists of 15 residues. After removal of 5 bases from V and 2 bases from J, the junction contained 4 bases not matched to a gene. CDR3 loop: CASSIPSGAYNEQFF. In nucleotides, the CDR3 is TGTGCCAGCAGCATCCCTAGCGGGGCCTACAATGAGCAGTTCTTC.

The table lists this clone with a count of one. This chain joins TRBV11-1 and TRBJ2-5; D uncertain. The CDR3 has 14 amino acids. CDR1 and CDR2 (germline): SGHAT, FQDESV (reference sequence). V was cut by 2 bases and J by 5 bases, with 12 bases left in between. The CDR3 region has the DNA TGTGCCAGCAGCTTATTTGAGGCGAGGGAGACCCAGTACTTC. It encodes CASSLFEARETQYF.

The rearrangement uses TRBV27 and TRBJ1-5; D is unresolved. Germline V gene data show CDR1 as MNHEY and CDR2 as SMNVEV (reference sequence). V shed 3 bases and J shed 0 bases, with 9 bases lying between them. This CDR3 has 15 amino acids. The CDR3 is CASSLASYSNQPQHF. DNA of the CDR3: TGTGCCAGCAGTTTGGCCAGTTATAGCAATCAGCCCCAGCATTTT.

The DNA of the CDR3 is TGTGCCAGCAGCTTTACAGCGGGGGGCACCACAGATACGCAGTATTTT. This sequence encodes CASSFTAGGTTDTQYF. This chain joins TRBV11-2 and TRBJ2-3; the match to TRBD2 covers 9 bases. Germline CDR1 SGHAT, CDR2 FQNNGV. With V trimmed by 3 bases and J by 2 bases, 6 bases remained unmatched. This CDR3 comprises 16 residues.

The chain couples TRBV5-1 to TRBJ1-2, with D possibly being TRBD1 (5 bases). The CDR3 sequence is 13 residues long. V lost 3 bases to trimming and J lost 2 bases, with 8 bases between them. The germline CDR1 and CDR2 sequences are SGHRS and YFSETQ. CDR3 nucleotides: TGCGCCAGCAGCTCGACAGTCAACTATGGCTACACCTTC. Translation gives CASSSTVNYGYTF.